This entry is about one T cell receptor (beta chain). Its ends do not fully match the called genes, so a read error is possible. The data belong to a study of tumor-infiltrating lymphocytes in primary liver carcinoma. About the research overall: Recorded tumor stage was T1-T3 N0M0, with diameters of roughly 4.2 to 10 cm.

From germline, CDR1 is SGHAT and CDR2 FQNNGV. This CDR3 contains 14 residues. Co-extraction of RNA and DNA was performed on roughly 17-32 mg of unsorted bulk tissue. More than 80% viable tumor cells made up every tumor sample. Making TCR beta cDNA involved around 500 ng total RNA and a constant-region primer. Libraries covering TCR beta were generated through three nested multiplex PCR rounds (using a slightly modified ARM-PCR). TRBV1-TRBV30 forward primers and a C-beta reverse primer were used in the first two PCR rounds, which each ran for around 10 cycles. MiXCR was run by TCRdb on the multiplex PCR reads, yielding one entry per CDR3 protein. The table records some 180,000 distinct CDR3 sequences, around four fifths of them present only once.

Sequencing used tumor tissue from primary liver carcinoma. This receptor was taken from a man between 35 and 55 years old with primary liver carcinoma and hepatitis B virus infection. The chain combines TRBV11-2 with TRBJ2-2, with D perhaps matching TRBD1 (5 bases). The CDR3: CISSTDSDTWELFF. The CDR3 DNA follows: TGTATCAGCAGCACAGACTCGGACACCTGGGAGCTGTTTTTT.